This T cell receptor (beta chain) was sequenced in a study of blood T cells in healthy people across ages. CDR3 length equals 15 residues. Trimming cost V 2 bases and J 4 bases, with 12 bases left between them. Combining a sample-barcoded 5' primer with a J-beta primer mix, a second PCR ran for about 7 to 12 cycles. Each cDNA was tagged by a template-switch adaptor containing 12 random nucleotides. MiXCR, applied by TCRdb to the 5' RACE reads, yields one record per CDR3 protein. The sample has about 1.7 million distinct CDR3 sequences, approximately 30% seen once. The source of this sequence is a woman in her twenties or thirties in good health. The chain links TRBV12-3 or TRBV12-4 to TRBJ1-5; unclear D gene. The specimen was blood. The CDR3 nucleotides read TGTGCCAGCAGTTTAAACGGACCGACGAATCAGCCCCAGCATTTT. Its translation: CASSLNGPTNQPQHF.